Listed below are T cell receptor beta chains from one sample, sequenced in a study of immune characterization of retroperitoneal liposarcoma. TCRdb ran MiXCR on the PCR reads and lists one entry per CDR3 protein. The sample has around 3,000 distinct CDR3 sequences, about 44% seen once; the top ten hold roughly 42%. The sample comprised tumor tissue. These receptors were obtained from a male donor with retroperitoneal liposarcoma. Both conserved end residues are part of each CDR3. A D gene is named only where the DNA matches it firmly. Clone size, where shown, is once, few, many, or a class for clones that have expanded.

j_call,v_call,cdr3_length,d_call,clone_size,cdr3_aa,cdr3_nt
TRBJ2-7,TRBV7-2,18,TRBD2,.,CASSLGGLRAPPYNEQYF,TGTGCCAGCAGCTTGGGAGGGTTACGGGCCCCGCCCTACAATGAGCAGTACTTC
TRBJ2-1,TRBV6-1,13,.,.,CASSRTARDEQFF,TGTGCCAGCAGTCGGACGGCAAGGGATGAGCAGTTCTTC
TRBJ2-5,TRBV6-6,14,.,.,CASREDNGYYEQLF,TGTGCCAGCAGAGAAGATAACGGCTACTACGAGCAGCTCTTC
TRBJ2-3,TRBV7-2,12,.,few,CASSSYTDTQYF,TGTGCCAGCAGCTCGTACACAGATACGCAGTATTTT
TRBJ2-3,TRBV12-3/TRBV12-4,12,TRBD2,once,CASRSGLLGGNF,TGTGCCAGCAGATCGGGACTATTAGGCGGCAATTTT
TRBJ2-1,TRBV10-1,14,TRBD1,.,CASRSGTGWNEQFF,TGCGCCAGCAGATCCGGGACAGGGTGGAATGAGCAGTTCTTC
TRBJ2-1,TRBV6-1,15,TRBD2,.,CASSSGTSGRNEQFF,TGTGCCAGCAGTTCCGGGACTAGCGGGAGAAATGAGCAGTTCTTC
TRBJ2-2,TRBV6-5,14,.,.,CASSYGRNTGELFF,TGTGCCAGCAGTTACGGGCGGAACACCGGGGAGCTGTTTTTT
TRBJ2-1,TRBV11-2,15,.,.,CASSLIVGLQETQFF,TGTGCCAGCAGCTTAATCGTCGGACTACAAGAGACCCAGTTCTTC
TRBJ2-1,TRBV12-3/TRBV12-4,14,TRBD1,few,CASRPGQGPSEQFF,TGTGCCAGCAGGCCGGGACAGGGGCCTAGTGAGCAGTTCTTC